The subject of this entry is one T cell receptor (beta chain). The sample belongs to a study of chemoradiotherapy in HPV16-positive cancers. Libraries were prepared by immunoSEQ multiplex PCR; TCRdb keeps only in-frame clonotypes and omits some of them. The sample yields 25,000 to 40,000 clones, 80% to 90% seen once. Germline CDR1 is SGHNT and CDR2 is YENEEA. The CDR3 consists of 14 residues. Trimming stripped 7 bases from V and 5 bases from J, with 14 bases between. The specimen comprised blood, sampled from a patient who underwent chemoradiotherapy. The clonotype was recovered from a human donor with HPV-associated anogenital cancer. The chain employs TRBV11-3 and TRBJ2-2; TRBD1 might be the D (6 bases). The CDR3 region is CASTAGTYTGELFF. DNA for the CDR3: TGTGCCAGCACTGCCGGGACATATACCGGGGAGCTGTTTTTT.